These T cell receptor beta chains were read from a single sample in a study of cytomegalovirus exposure and HLA in healthy donors. Some clones are missing from TCRdb's copy, which holds only in-frame ones; the method was immunoSEQ multiplex PCR. The repertoire has about 56,000 clones, around 94% of them found once; the top ten carry 1.1%. Specimen: PBMCs. The receptors come from a young man in good health and CMV-seronegative. Both conserved end residues are part of each CDR3. Each record gives: clone size, V gene, J gene, D gene, CDR3 protein, CDR3 DNA. D genes are given only for firm matches. Size tells how often a clone was seen (once, few, many) or the class of an expanded clone, and some rows leave it out.

once	TRBV4-2	TRBJ1-1	TRBD1	CASSLTGVNTEAFF	TGTGCCAGCAGCCTCACAGGGGTGAACACTGAAGCTTTCTTT
NA	TRBV5-4	TRBJ2-7	TRBD2	CASMGGLAGSYEQYF	TGTGCCAGCATGGGAGGACTAGCGGGTTCCTACGAGCAGTACTTC
once	TRBV7-8	TRBJ2-1	TRBD1	CASSPGQEYNEQFF	TGTGCCAGCAGCCCGGGACAGGAATACAATGAGCAGTTCTTC
NA	TRBV7-7	TRBJ2-2	NA	CASSLGQQNTGELFF	TGTGCTAGCAGCTTAGGGCAACAAAACACCGGGGAGCTGTTTTTT
NA	TRBV6-5	TRBJ2-1	TRBD2	CASSPGLAGDDEQFF	TGTGCCAGCAGCCCTGGACTAGCGGGAGACGATGAGCAGTTCTTC
NA	TRBV5-1	TRBJ2-1	NA	CASSLRDRNNEQFF	TGCGCCAGCAGCCTGCGGGACCGCAACAATGAGCAGTTCTTC
NA	TRBV28	TRBJ1-1	NA	CASSLLSTLQGGTEAFF	TGTGCCAGCAGTTTATTATCTACCCTCCAGGGAGGCACTGAAGCTTTCTTT
few	TRBV14	TRBJ2-7	NA	CASSQGTLGQREYF	TGTGCCAGCAGCCAGGGAACCCTCGGGCAGCGGGAGTACTTC
NA	TRBV6-6	TRBJ2-7	NA	CASSQGLPQYF	TGTGCCAGCAGCCAGGGACTCCCGCAGTACTTC
NA	TRBV7-8	TRBJ2-7	NA	CASSLDLEGIYEQYF	TGTGCCAGCAGCTTAGACCTAGAGGGAATCTACGAGCAGTACTTC
once	TRBV6-5	TRBJ2-3	NA	CASSLGPDTQYF	TGTGCCAGCAGTTTGGGCCCAGATACGCAGTATTTT
NA	TRBV13	TRBJ2-5	NA	CASVSGLGETQYF	TGTGCCAGCGTCAGCGGGCTGGGGGAGACCCAGTACTTC
NA	TRBV11-1	TRBJ2-1	NA	CASSFPYNEQFF	TGTGCCAGCAGTTTTCCGTACAATGAGCAGTTCTTC
NA	TRBV27	TRBJ2-1	TRBD2	CASRVPGGRDNEQFF	TGTGCCAGCAGGGTCCCGGGGGGGCGCGACAATGAGCAGTTCTTC
NA	TRBV9	TRBJ2-2	NA	CASSVGVIPGELFF	TGTGCCAGCAGCGTCGGGGTTATTCCCGGGGAGCTGTTTTTT
NA	TRBV4-3	TRBJ2-7	TRBD2	CASSQAAGAYEQYF	TGCGCCAGCAGCCAAGCGGCGGGAGCCTACGAGCAGTACTTC
NA	TRBV6-5	TRBJ1-3	TRBD1	CASSRGTDSGNTIYF	TGTGCCAGCAGTCGAGGGACAGACTCTGGAAACACCATATATTTT
NA	TRBV7-9	TRBJ1-3	NA	CASSLVGQGNTIYF	TGTGCCAGCAGCTTAGTTGGACAGGGAAACACCATATATTTT
NA	TRBV23-1	TRBJ1-5	NA	CASSQENQPQHF	TGCGCCAGCAGTCAGGAGAATCAGCCCCAGCATTTT
NA	TRBV5-6	TRBJ2-1	NA	CASSEQVHTLVNEQFF	TGTGCCAGCAGCGAGCAGGTTCATACACTCGTCAATGAGCAGTTCTTC
few	TRBV2	TRBJ2-7	TRBD2	CASSETGEGLYEQYF	TGTGCCAGCAGTGAAACGGGGGAGGGCCTGTACGAGCAGTACTTC
once	TRBV6-6	TRBJ2-6	NA	CVSARSGANVLTF	TGTGTCAGCGCTAGGTCCGGGGCCAACGTCCTGACTTTC
NA	TRBV7-8	TRBJ1-5	NA	CASSLAPGEGNQPQHF	TGTGCCAGCAGCTTAGCGCCCGGGGAAGGGAATCAGCCCCAGCATTTT
NA	TRBV6-1	TRBJ2-3	NA	CASSEVAGTDTQYF	TGTGCCAGCAGTGAAGTGGCTGGCACAGATACGCAGTATTTT
NA	TRBV15	TRBJ2-1	NA	CATSSRDNEQFF	TGTGCCACCAGCAGCCGAGACAATGAGCAGTTCTTC
NA	TRBV19	TRBJ2-2	TRBD2	CASSSGRVLGGELFF	TGTGCCAGTAGTAGCGGGAGGGTACTAGGTGGGGAGCTGTTTTTT
NA	TRBV18	TRBJ2-7	NA	CASAPGGTYEQYF	TGTGCCAGCGCCCCTGGGGGCACCTACGAGCAGTACTTC
NA	TRBV7-9	TRBJ2-7	TRBD2	CASSLGAGGLYDEQYF	TGTGCCAGCAGCTTAGGAGCGGGAGGGCTGTATGACGAGCAGTACTTC
NA	TRBV27	TRBJ2-5	TRBD2	CASSFFSSGRVGETQYF	TGTGCCAGCAGTTTTTTTAGTAGCGGGAGGGTCGGGGAGACCCAGTACTTC
NA	TRBV28	TRBJ1-2	NA	CASSLQVQYGYTF	TGTGCCAGCAGTTTACAGGTTCAGTATGGCTACACCTTC
NA	TRBV28	TRBJ1-1	NA	CASRASFTEAFF	TGTGCCAGCAGAGCAAGTTTTACTGAAGCTTTCTTT
NA	TRBV7-9	TRBJ2-3	NA	CASTRGTDTQYF	TGTGCCAGCACCAGAGGGACAGATACGCAGTATTTT
NA	TRBV5-5	TRBJ2-3	TRBD1	CASSLVQGIDTQYF	TGTGCCAGCAGCTTGGTACAGGGGATAGATACGCAGTATTTT
NA	TRBV4-3	TRBJ2-7	TRBD2	CASSPRTSGYEQYF	TGCGCCAGCAGCCCCCGGACTAGCGGCTACGAGCAGTACTTC
NA	TRBV7-3	TRBJ2-2	NA	CASSSAQGSGELFF	TGTGCCAGCAGCTCAGCACAGGGTTCCGGGGAGCTGTTTTTT
NA	TRBV7-2	TRBJ2-7	TRBD2	CASSPGGRVHEQYF	TGTGCCAGCAGCCCCGGAGGGAGGGTACACGAGCAGTACTTC
few	TRBV7-2	TRBJ2-3	NA	CATAITDTQYF	TGTGCCACCGCTATCACAGATACGCAGTATTTT
NA	TRBV7-2	TRBJ2-7	TRBD1	CASGTVYEQYF	TGTGCCAGCGGGACAGTCTACGAGCAGTACTTC
NA	TRBV19	TRBJ1-5	NA	CASSIGREGRAPQHF	TGTGCCAGTAGTATCGGTCGGGAGGGAAGGGCTCCCCAGCATTTT
NA	TRBV11-3	TRBJ1-2	TRBD1	CASSTRTGGGYTF	TGTGCCAGCAGCACCCGGACAGGGGGCGGCTACACCTTC
NA	TRBV7-2	TRBJ2-1	TRBD2	CASSLGGTSTYEQFF	TGTGCCAGCAGCTTAGGAGGGACTAGTACGTATGAGCAGTTCTTC
NA	TRBV5-1	TRBJ2-3	NA	CASSMGTPGDTQYF	TGCGCCAGCAGCATGGGGACACCCGGGGATACGCAGTATTTT
NA	TRBV11-3	TRBJ2-3	TRBD2	CASSLGALAGDSDTQYF	TGTGCCAGCAGCTTAGGGGCGCTAGCGGGAGACTCAGATACGCAGTATTTT
NA	TRBV10-3	TRBJ2-5	TRBD2	CATRILAGDLETQYF	TGTGCCACCCGAATACTAGCGGGAGATCTGGAGACCCAGTACTTC
NA	TRBV27	TRBJ1-1	TRBD1	CASSPGTANTEAFF	TGTGCCAGCAGTCCCGGGACAGCGAACACTGAAGCTTTCTTT
NA	TRBV28	TRBJ2-7	NA	CASMGATRTGYEQYF	TGTGCCAGCATGGGAGCCACTCGGACGGGCTACGAGCAGTACTTC
NA	TRBV7-6	TRBJ2-7	NA	CASSLEPVNPLDEQYF	TGTGCCAGCAGCTTAGAGCCGGTGAACCCCCTTGACGAGCAGTACTTC
NA	TRBV7-2	TRBJ2-7	NA	CASSQRSGRSSYEQYF	TGTGCCAGCAGCCAGCGTTCGGGAAGAAGCTCCTACGAGCAGTACTTC
NA	TRBV29-1	TRBJ1-1	NA	CSVSRGGNTEAFF	TGCAGCGTTTCGAGAGGCGGCAACACTGAAGCTTTCTTT
NA	TRBV4-3	TRBJ2-7	TRBD2	CASSQELGLAATYEQYF	TGCGCCAGCAGCCAAGAGCTAGGACTAGCGGCCACCTACGAGCAGTACTTC